This entry lists 23 T cell receptor beta chains sequenced from one sample in a study of blood T cell repertoires in COVID-19. Generated by immunoSEQ multiplex PCR, the TCRdb table keeps only in-frame clones and is missing some. Of roughly 160,000 clones in the sample, around 80% were seen once. Sequenced sample: PBMCs or T cells enriched from blood (not recorded which). These receptors all stem from a woman aged 70 to 79 in a cohort exposed to, infected with or recovered from COVID-19 (not recorded which).

The chain has TRBV6-1 and TRBJ2-7, with 10 positions matching TRBD2. Unmatched junction bases numbered 13, after V lost 0 bases and J lost 2 bases. This CDR3 spans 19 amino acids. Germline V gene lookup returns CDR1 MNHNS and CDR2 SASEGT. CDR3 loop: CASSEASLAGEIPPYEQYF. CDR3 DNA: TGTGCCAGCAGTGAAGCTTCGCTAGCGGGAGAGATTCCCCCCTACGAGCAGTACTTC.

The chain's CDR3 is CASSLGSGVGLAKNIQYF. The CDR3 DNA reads TGTGCCAGCAGTTTAGGGAGTGGGGTCGGATTAGCCAAAAACATTCAGTACTTC. This chain uses TRBV27 with TRBJ2-4, with D perhaps matching TRBD2 (5 bases). V gave up 2 bases and J gave up 0 bases, with 17 bases separating them. Germline V gene data show CDR1 as MNHEY and CDR2 as SMNVEV (reference sequence). The CDR3 runs to 18 residues.

In its sample, this clone was seen once. The chain links TRBV28 to TRBJ1-4; D possibly corresponds to TRBD1 (6 bases). The CDR3 runs 15 residues. Germline V gene sequence: CDR1 MDHEN, CDR2 SYDVKM. V was trimmed by 4 bases and J by 11 bases, leaving 20 bases between them. DNA for the CDR3: TGTGCCAGCAGTTCTCAACAGGGAACCGGTGTGAAACTGTTTTTT. Translated: CASSSQQGTGVKLFF.

The chain recombines TRBV6-2 or TRBV6-3 with TRBJ2-6, with a possible D match to TRBD1 (5 bases). Trimming removed 5 bases from V and 1 base from J, with 12 bases in between. This CDR3 spans 16 amino acids. Germline V gene lookup returns CDR1 MNHEY and CDR2 SVGEGT. The chain's CDR3 is CASSQYRRSGANVLTF. The DNA of the CDR3 is TGTGCCAGCAGTCAATACAGGAGATCTGGGGCCAACGTCCTGACTTTC.

This rearrangement joins TRBV19 to TRBJ1-2; D gene ambiguous. CDR1 and CDR2 from the germline V gene are LNHDA and SQIVND (reference sequence). The CDR3 runs to 13 residues. V shed 5 bases and J shed 4 bases, with 11 bases lying between them. The CDR3 spells CASSREAVYGYTF. For the CDR3, the DNA is TGTGCCAGTAGTCGGGAAGCCGTCTATGGCTACACCTTC.

The chain combines TRBV3-1 (or the pseudogene TRBV3-2) with TRBJ2-1; 10 bases map to TRBD1. The germline CDR1 and CDR2 sequences are LGHDT and YNNKEL (reference sequence). V was clipped by 2 bases and J by 5 bases; unmatched bases: 9. This CDR3 contains 17 residues. The CDR3 coding sequence is TGTGCCAGCAGCCAACTCAATCCGGGGACAGGGGACAATGAGCAGTTCTTC. Translated, it gives CASSQLNPGTGDNEQFF.

The chain employs TRBV5-1 and TRBJ1-2; TRBD1 agrees at 9 bases. This CDR3 is 14 amino acids long. Germline V gene lookup returns CDR1 SGHRS and CDR2 YFSETQ. The V segment lost 2 bases and the J segment 4 bases; nucleotides outside the gene matches: 3. CDR3: CASSFTTGGYGYTF. The CDR3 DNA is TGCGCCAGCAGCTTTACGACAGGGGGCTATGGCTACACCTTC. Full variable domain (missing parts from reference TRBV5-1 and TRBJ1-2): KAGVTQTPRYLIKTRGQQVTLSCSPISGHRSVSWYQQTPGQGLQFLFEYFSETQRNKGNFPGRFSGRQFSNSRSEMNVSTLELGDSALYLCASSFTTGGYGYTFGSGTRLTVV.

J is TRBJ1-3 and V is TRBV9; D not certain. The CDR3 runs to 15 residues. Trimming left V 0 bases short and J 0 bases short, with 7 bases between. The germline V gene encodes CDR1 SGDLS and CDR2 YYNGEE. In DNA form, the CDR3 reads TGTGCCAGCAGCGTAGGCGGCGACTCTGGAAACACCATATATTTT. This sequence encodes CASSVGGDSGNTIYF.

The chain's CDR3 is CASSYRASGNTIYF. The DNA for the CDR3 is TGTGCCAGCAGTTACAGGGCGTCCGGAAACACCATATATTTT. This chain links TRBV3-1 (or the pseudogene TRBV3-2) with TRBJ1-3, with D possibly being TRBD1 (6 bases). Germline CDR1 reads LGHDT; CDR2 reads YNNKEL (reference sequence). Trimming pared 6 bases from V and 4 bases from J, leaving 13 bases between. The CDR3 covers 14 residues.

The J gene is TRBJ1-2, the V gene TRBV18, with a tentative D call TRBD1 (5 bases). Germline V gene data show CDR1 as KGHSH and CDR2 as LQKENI. The CDR3 has 14 residues. The V and J ends lost 3 bases and 7 bases respectively, with 15 bases between them. This chain's CDR3 is CASSPRAPGGGYTF. The CDR3 bases are TGTGCCAGCTCACCCCGGGCCCCCGGGGGTGGCTACACCTTC.

The genes are TRBV6-4 and TRBJ2-5; 7 bases agree with TRBD1. In germline, CDR1 is MRHNA, CDR2 SNTAGT. There are 15 residues in the CDR3. Losses at the gene ends were 8 bases for V and 5 bases for J; bases not matched to a gene: 14. This CDR3 is CASPKGKQGWETQYF. CDR3 nucleotides: TGTGCCAGCCCCAAAGGCAAACAGGGGTGGGAGACCCAGTACTTC.

The rearrangement joins TRBV6-5 to TRBJ2-5; D perhaps matches TRBD2 (6 bases). Germline CDR1 and CDR2: MNHEY and SVGAGI. V was trimmed by 0 bases and J by 5 bases, leaving 16 bases between them. This CDR3 is built from 16 residues. CDR3 region: CASSYSGGATGETQYF. CDR3 nucleotides: TGTGCCAGCAGTTACTCCGGGGGAGCGACGGGGGAGACCCAGTACTTC.

This clone was recorded only once. The gene calls are TRBV24-1 and TRBJ1-2, with TRBD1 matching 7 bases. Trimming at V came to 4 bases and at J to 4 bases, leaving 8 bases not matched to a gene. The CDR3 spans 15 residues. Looked up from germline, CDR1 is KGHDR and CDR2 is SFDVKD. CDR3 nucleotides: TGTGCCACCAGTGACGACTCAGGGGGAGGCTATGGCTACACCTTC. Translation gives CATSDDSGGGYGYTF.

The sample holds a few counts of this clone. The chain couples TRBV18 to TRBJ1-6; a weak D match, TRBD1 (6 bases). The germline V gene has CDR1 KGHSH and CDR2 LQKENI. Trimming stripped 6 bases from V and 8 bases from J, with 17 bases between. The CDR3 contains 15 residues. The CDR3, as DNA: TGTGCCAGCTCCCCGGCTTCGGGGGGCGATTCACCCCTCCACTTT. It yields the protein CASSPASGGDSPLHF.

V is TRBV7-3 and J is TRBJ2-7; the D gene is possibly TRBD2 (5 bases). The V gene's germline CDR1 is SGHTA and CDR2 FQGTGA. This CDR3 is 13 amino acids long. V lost 0 bases and J 5 bases, leaving 8 bases between the germline ends. CDR3 nucleotide sequence: TGTGCCAGCAGCTTAACCACGAGGGACGAGCAGTACTTC. Translated, it gives CASSLTTRDEQYF.

The chain links TRBV3-1 (or the pseudogene TRBV3-2) to TRBJ1-1, with TRBD1 identical over 7 bases. CDR1 and CDR2 (germline): LGHDT, YNNKEL (reference sequence). The ends lost 4 bases at V and 4 bases at J; junction bases unmatched: 9. The CDR3 totals 15 residues. For the CDR3, the DNA is TGTGCCAGCAGCCCCGAGACAGGGTATCCCACTGAAGCTTTCTTT. Amino acid sequence: CASSPETGYPTEAFF.

This sequence joins TRBV5-4 and TRBJ1-1, with D possibly TRBD1 on 6 matching bases. The CDR3 consists of 14 residues. Germline CDR1 is SGHNT and CDR2 is YYREEE (reference sequence). V lost 4 bases to trimming and J lost 2 bases, with 12 bases between them. DNA for the CDR3: TGTGCCAGCAGCCTTAAGACAGGCAACACTGAAGCTTTCTTT. It specifies CASSLKTGNTEAFF.

The rearrangement links TRBV6-6 to TRBJ2-7, with TRBD1 identical over 7 bases. Germline V lookup: CDR1 MNHNY, CDR2 SVGAGI (reference sequence). The CDR3 is made up of 15 amino acids. V gave up 2 bases and J gave up 3 bases; unmatched junction bases: 7. The CDR3 is CASSYTWTGHYEQYF. As DNA, the CDR3 is TGTGCCAGCAGTTACACATGGACAGGACACTACGAGCAGTACTTC.

This rearrangement joins TRBV7-3 to TRBJ2-1, with 11 bases lining up with TRBD2. Germline V gives CDR1 SGHTA, CDR2 FQGTGA. This CDR3 spans 15 amino acids. V shed 5 bases, J shed 8 bases, and the junction held 8 bases outside the gene matches. Written as DNA, the CDR3 is TGTGCCAGCAGCCCAACCGGGACTAGCGGTTATGAGCAGTTCTTC. Its protein is CASSPTGTSGYEQFF.

The chain is built from TRBV7-3 and TRBJ2-3, with D perhaps TRBD2 (6 bases). The V end lost 5 bases, the J end lost 9 bases, and 15 bases lay between the germline ends. Germline V CDR1 and CDR2: SGHTA, FQGTGA. This CDR3 region has 13 residues. In DNA form, the CDR3 reads TGTGCCAGCAGCCAACCGGGAGCGTCGACGCAGTATTTT. It specifies CASSQPGASTQYF. The variable domain in full, completed from reference TRBV7-3 and TRBJ2-3, reads GAGVSQTPSNKVTEKGKYVELRCDPISGHTALYWYRQSLGQGPEFLIYFQGTGAADDSGLPNDRFFAVRPEGSVSTLKIQRTERGDSAVYLCASSQPGASTQYFGPGTRLTVL.

This clone was recorded once. The chain carries TRBV7-3 and TRBJ2-2; D is ambiguous. This CDR3 comprises 13 residues. Germline V CDR1 and CDR2: SGHTA, FQGTGA. The V and J ends lost 4 bases and 3 bases respectively, with 6 bases between them. The DNA for the CDR3 is TGTGCCAGCAGCTCTCCCCACACCGGGGAGCTGTTTTTT. The encoded protein is CASSSPHTGELFF.

This chain connects TRBV18 to TRBJ2-5; 8 bases line up with TRBD1. Germline V gene data show CDR1 as KGHSH and CDR2 as LQKENI. This CDR3 is 14 amino acids long. The ends lost 6 bases at V and 0 bases at J; junction bases unmatched: 3. The CDR3 region is CASSTGVDQETQYF. The DNA for the CDR3 is TGTGCCAGCTCGACAGGGGTAGACCAAGAGACCCAGTACTTC.

This clone was seen a handful of times. This chain links TRBV21-1 with TRBJ1-4; the table calls TRBD1, which could not be checked here. TRBV21-1 is noted as a pseudogene. CDR3 length: 16 residues. CDR3 DNA sequence: TGTGCCACCGGACAGGGAGTTCTTTGCGTTAATGAAAAACTGTTTTTT. Encoded protein: CATGQGVLCVNEKLFF.